This T cell receptor beta chain was sequenced during a study of blood T cell repertoires in COVID-19. Study-level information: The study drew acute and convalescent COVID-19 samples from the United States, Italy and Spain. PBMCs, B-cell-depleted T cells, or T cells were the source of the cDNA or gDNA that made up the material.

Germline V gives CDR1 LGHDT, CDR2 YNNKEL (reference sequence). Trimming cost V 3 bases and J 7 bases; bases outside gene matches: 7. CDR3 length: 15 amino acids. In the study's own analysis: Quantification of nucleated cells was approximated via reference gene primer amplification. Clones were sequenced by immunoSEQ multiplex PCR, and TCRdb holds only the in-frame ones, with some missing. For V, J and clone size, that table is used; D and trimming come from the DNA. The sample lists 350,000 to 500,000 clones, approximately 90% occurring once. The chain joins TRBV3-1 (or the pseudogene TRBV3-2) to TRBJ2-2, with 8 bases fitting TRBD2. Sequenced sample: peripheral blood. This TCR was sampled from a man between 18 and 35 years old with COVID-19, enrolled during active disease. DNA for the CDR3: TGTGCCAGCAGCCAGTTAGCGGGGTTGTTCGGGGAGCTGTTTTTT. It is translated as CASSQLAGLFGELFF.